The 13 T cell receptor beta chains below all came from one sample that was sequenced in a study of PD-1 blockade in mismatch repair-deficient tumors. Using immunoSEQ multiplex PCR, the repertoire was profiled, and TCRdb retains in-frame clones only, with some absent. The sample includes roughly 37,000 clones, around 80% of them seen just once. The sequenced sample was PBMCs, obtained roughly 40 weeks after starting pembrolizumab. The receptor set was obtained from an adult with mismatch repair-deficient cancer.

CDR3 in DNA: TGTGCCAGCGGGACTAGCGGAGGGGGAGAGACCCAGTACTTC. Amino acid sequence: CASGTSGGGETQYF. The chain is built from TRBV6-1 and TRBJ2-5, with 11 bases identical to TRBD2. J lost 4 bases, V lost 8 bases, and 6 bases had no gene match. The CDR3 length is 14 residues. The V gene's germline CDR1 is MNHNS and CDR2 SASEGT.

This chain uses TRBV7-9 with TRBJ1-2; tentatively, D is TRBD1 (6 bases). The V and J ends lost 2 bases and 4 bases respectively, with 14 bases between them. The germline V gene has CDR1 SEHNR and CDR2 FQNEAQ (reference sequence). The length of the CDR3 is 15 residues. CDR3 DNA: TGTGCCAGCAGCTTACGGGGGGCGGAGAGCTATGGCTACACCTTC. Amino acid sequence: CASSLRGAESYGYTF.

The rearrangement links TRBV27 to TRBJ1-1; 8 bases agree with TRBD1. The germline V gene has CDR1 MNHEY and CDR2 SMNVEV (reference sequence). There are 20 residues in the CDR3. The V segment lost 6 bases and the J segment 1 base; nucleotides outside the gene matches: 22. In nucleotides, the CDR3 is TGTGCCAGCAGCCCAAACCCATTGCAGGGGGCGCAGGTAAAGAACACTGAAGCTTTCTTT. It specifies CASSPNPLQGAQVKNTEAFF.

The gene calls are TRBV7-9 and TRBJ2-2, with D perhaps matching TRBD1 (6 bases). Trimming took 4 bases from V and 4 from J, leaving 13 bases between them. The CDR3 sequence is 15 residues long. Germline V CDR1 and CDR2: SEHNR, FQNEAQ (reference sequence). The CDR3 nucleotides are TGTGCCAGCAGCTCCCGGACAGATAGCACCGGGGAGCTGTTTTTT. Its protein is CASSSRTDSTGELFF.

The chain couples TRBV28 to TRBJ1-1; D might be TRBD1 (5 bases). The CDR3 spans 13 residues. Trimming took 5 bases from V and 3 from J, leaving 10 bases between them. Germline-derived CDR1 and CDR2 are MDHEN and SYDVKM. The CDR3 sequence is CASSVQGHTEAFF. In DNA, the CDR3 is TGTGCCAGCAGTGTGCAGGGTCACACTGAAGCTTTCTTT.

This chain joins TRBV27 and TRBJ1-2, with 8 bases identical to TRBD1. Trimming at V came to 0 bases and at J to 6 bases, leaving 3 bases not matched to a gene. Per the germline V gene, CDR1 is MNHEY and CDR2 is SMNVEV (reference sequence). This CDR3 is 14 amino acids long. CDR3 loop: CASSLSQGADGYTF. The CDR3 DNA sequence: TGTGCCAGCAGTTTATCCCAGGGGGCGGATGGCTACACCTTC.

The chain uses TRBV21-1 and TRBJ2-5; TRBD1 was called by the table and not checked on the DNA. TRBV21-1 is designated a pseudogene. The CDR3 extends over 19 amino acids. DNA of the CDR3: TGTGCCAGCAGCAATGGGCCTGGACAGGGTAAAGGTGAGGGGGAGACCCAGTACTTC. Its translation: CASSNGPGQGKGEGETQYF.

The chain recombines TRBV5-1 with TRBJ2-3, with TRBD2 matching 8 bases. V dropped 5 bases and J dropped 0; count of bases not matched to a gene: 2. This CDR3 spans 14 amino acids. Germline values: CDR1 SGHRS, CDR2 YFSETQ. CDR3 residues: CASRTGGSTDTQYF. The CDR3 bases are TGCGCCAGCAGAACGGGAGGGAGCACAGATACGCAGTATTTT.

The chain has TRBV9 and TRBJ2-3; TRBD1 might be the D (7 bases). Trimming removed 0 bases at V and 4 bases at J, with 15 bases between. The germline V gene has CDR1 SGDLS and CDR2 YYNGEE. The CDR3 covers 16 residues. The CDR3 spells CASSVGDREVADTQYF. Here the CDR3 DNA reads TGTGCCAGCAGCGTAGGAGACAGGGAGGTCGCAGATACGCAGTATTTT.

This clone was observed a few times. The chain is built from TRBV7-9 and TRBJ1-6, with 8 bases fitting TRBD1. The trim removed 6 bases at V and 6 bases at J, leaving 7 bases unmatched. The CDR3 runs 15 residues. Germline V gene data show CDR1 as SEHNR and CDR2 as FQNEAQ (reference sequence). The CDR3 region is CASRARDRLNSPLHF. The CDR3 DNA reads TGTGCCAGCAGGGCCCGGGACAGGCTTAATTCACCCCTCCACTTT.

The V and J genes are TRBV10-3 and TRBJ2-1; D possibly corresponds to TRBD2 (5 bases). This CDR3 contains 15 residues. Germline assignment: CDR1 ENHRY and CDR2 SYGVKD. The ends were cut back, 3 bases at V and 0 bases at J, with 9 bases in the middle. CDR3 sequence reads: CAISDLGASYNEQFF. DNA of the CDR3: TGTGCCATCAGTGATTTGGGAGCCTCCTACAATGAGCAGTTCTTC.

This sequence joins TRBV18 and TRBJ2-2; 8 bases are a match to TRBD1. The trim removed 8 bases at V and 0 bases at J, leaving 5 bases unmatched. Germline V gene lookup returns CDR1 KGHSH and CDR2 LQKENI. The CDR3 runs 15 residues. CDR3 amino acids: CASAYRGTNTGELFF. In nucleotides, the CDR3 is TGTGCCAGCGCCTACAGGGGGACGAACACCGGGGAGCTGTTTTTT.

This chain joins TRBV28 and TRBJ1-1; 9 bases are shared with TRBD1. The CDR3 runs 14 residues. The germline V gene encodes CDR1 MDHEN and CDR2 SYDVKM. Trimming at V came to 6 bases and at J to 3 bases, leaving 5 bases not matched to a gene. The CDR3: CASRIGQGYTEAFF. CDR3 nucleotides: TGTGCCAGCAGAATCGGACAGGGGTACACTGAAGCTTTCTTT.